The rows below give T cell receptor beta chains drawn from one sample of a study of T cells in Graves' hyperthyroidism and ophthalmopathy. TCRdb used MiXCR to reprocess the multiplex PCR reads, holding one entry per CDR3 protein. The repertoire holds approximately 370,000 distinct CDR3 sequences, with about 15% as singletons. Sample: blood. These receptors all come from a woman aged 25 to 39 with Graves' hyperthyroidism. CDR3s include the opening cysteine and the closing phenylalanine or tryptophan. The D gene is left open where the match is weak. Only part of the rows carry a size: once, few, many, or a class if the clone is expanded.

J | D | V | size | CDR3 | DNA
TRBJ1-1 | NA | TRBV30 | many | CAWSEGHSGAEAFF | TGTGCCTGGAGCGAAGGACACTCAGGAGCTGAAGCTTTCTTT
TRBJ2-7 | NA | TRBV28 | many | CASSSQVETYEQYF | TGTGCCAGCAGTTCCCAGGTTGAGACCTACGAGCAGTACTTC
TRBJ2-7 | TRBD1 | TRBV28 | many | CASSLTTGQGYEQYF | TGTGCCAGCAGTCTAACGACTGGACAGGGCTACGAGCAGTACTTC
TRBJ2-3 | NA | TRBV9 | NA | CASSTSTSTDTQYF | TGTGCCAGCAGCACCTCGACAAGCACAGATACGCAGTATTTT
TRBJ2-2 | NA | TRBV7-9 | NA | CASSLAGRRITGELFF | TGTGCCAGCAGCTTAGCGGGACGGAGAATCACCGGGGAGCTGTTTTTT
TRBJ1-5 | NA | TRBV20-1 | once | CSLKGGNQPQHF | TGCAGTCTAAAGGGGGGCAATCAGCCCCAGCATTTT
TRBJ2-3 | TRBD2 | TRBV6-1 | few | CASSWISGTSGRALDTQYF | TGTGCCAGCAGTTGGATCTCCGGGACTAGCGGGAGGGCCCTCGATACGCAGTATTTT
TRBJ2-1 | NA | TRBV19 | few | CASSHTRISLGYEQFF | TGTGCCAGTAGTCACACGAGGATTTCTCTAGGCTATGAGCAGTTCTTC
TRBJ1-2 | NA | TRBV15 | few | CATSRARDITYGYTF | TGTGCCACCAGCAGAGCCCGCGACATAACCTATGGCTACACCTTC
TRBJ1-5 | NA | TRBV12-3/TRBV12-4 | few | CASSSLPTPRGNQPQHF | TGTGCCAGCAGTTCGTTGCCTACCCCTCGGGGCAATCAGCCCCAGCATTTT
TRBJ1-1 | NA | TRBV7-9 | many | CASSSRDTEAFF | TGTGCCAGCAGCTCCAGGGATACTGAAGCTTTCTTT
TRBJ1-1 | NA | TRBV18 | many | CASSLTENTEAFF | TGTGCCAGCTCACTGACAGAGAACACTGAAGCTTTCTTT